What follows are 28 T cell receptor beta chains derived from one specimen sequenced in a study of OX40 agonist ivuxolimab in advanced cancers. Libraries were prepared by immunoSEQ multiplex PCR; TCRdb keeps only in-frame clonotypes and omits some of them. The repertoire holds 80,000 to 100,000 clones, with roughly nine tenths as singletons. The sample in question was CD4+ or CD8+ T cells sorted from blood, obtained in a trial of the OX40 agonist ivuxolimab. These receptors originate from an adult with an advanced solid tumor such as melanoma, head and neck, liver or kidney cancer.

The V and J genes are TRBV2 and TRBJ2-3; TRBD2 agrees at 12 bases. Germline assignment: CDR1 SNHLY and CDR2 FYNNEI. This CDR3 has 16 residues. Trimming at V came to 4 bases and at J to 3 bases, leaving 5 bases not matched to a gene. The CDR3 DNA reads as TGTGCCAGCAGTGCCGGACTAGCGGGGCGAACAGATACGCAGTATTTT. Its translation is CASSAGLAGRTDTQYF.

This chain links TRBV7-9 with TRBJ2-1; D is possibly TRBD1 (6 bases). Deletions cut 4 bases from V and 9 bases from J, with 10 bases between. The CDR3 has 12 residues. CDR1 and CDR2 (germline): SEHNR, FQNEAQ (reference sequence). The CDR3 nucleotides read TGTGCCAGCAGCTGGACAGATGGTGAGCAGTTCTTC. This codes for CASSWTDGEQFF.

The V and J genes are TRBV11-1 and TRBJ2-5, with 9 bases that match TRBD1. Germline V gene lookup returns CDR1 SGHAT and CDR2 FQDESV (reference sequence). V was pared by 6 bases and J by 5 bases, with 7 bases of the junction left unmatched. CDR3 size: 14 residues. CDR3 coding DNA: TGTGCCAGCAGGTCACAGGGGGCGTGGGAGACCCAGTACTTC. Amino acids: CASRSQGAWETQYF.

The chain carries TRBV7-2 and TRBJ1-4; 7 nucleotides line up with TRBD1. Looked up from germline, CDR1 is SGHTA and CDR2 is FQGNSA. This CDR3 has 15 residues. Trimming cost V 0 bases and J 7 bases; bases outside gene matches: 5. The CDR3 nucleotides read TGTGCCAGCAGCTTAGCGACAGGGTTGGGTGAAAAACTGTTTTTT. Amino acids: CASSLATGLGEKLFF.

The rearrangement joins TRBV11-3 to TRBJ2-5; maybe TRBD1 (5 bases). The CDR3 extends over 13 amino acids. The V gene lost 1 base and the J gene lost 4 bases, with 7 bases spanning the gap. Germline V gene lookup returns CDR1 SGHNT and CDR2 YENEEA. The CDR3 region is CASSLGGRETQYF. The CDR3 DNA sequence: TGTGCCAGCAGCTTAGGGGGCCGAGAGACCCAGTACTTC.

A single count supports this clone. CDR3 residues: CASTRDSSYNEQFF. CDR3 in DNA: TGCGCCAGCACCCGGGACAGCTCCTACAATGAGCAGTTCTTC. This chain joins TRBV5-1 and TRBJ2-1; 7 bases fit TRBD1. Trimming cost V 6 bases and J 0 bases; bases outside gene matches: 3. Looked up from germline, CDR1 is SGHRS and CDR2 is YFSETQ. The CDR3 runs 14 residues.

A few counts support this clone. The V call is TRBV27, the J call TRBJ1-5; the D is unclear. This CDR3 is built from 15 residues. Trimming took 2 bases from V and 4 from J, leaving 12 bases between them. Germline loops: CDR1 MNHEY, CDR2 SMNVEV (reference sequence). CDR3 loop: CASSLGGRWNQPQHF. The CDR3 nucleotides read TGTGCCAGCAGTTTAGGAGGGAGGTGGAATCAGCCCCAGCATTTT.

The chain is built from TRBV5-1 and TRBJ2-3; D not resolved. Germline CDR1 reads SGHRS; CDR2 reads YFSETQ. The CDR3 covers 16 residues. V dropped 4 bases and J dropped 2 bases, with 17 bases sitting between them. CDR3 DNA: TGCGCCAGCAGCCCCGATCCCACTACGTTCACAGATACGCAGTATTTT. This translates into CASSPDPTTFTDTQYF.

The chain recombines TRBV14 with TRBJ2-7; a weak D match, TRBD2 (5 bases). This CDR3 contains 13 residues. Germline V gene lookup returns CDR1 SGHDN and CDR2 FVKESK. Trimming shortened V by 8 bases and J by 3 bases, and 14 bases separated the two germline ends. CDR3: CASSGRLYYEQYF. In DNA form, the CDR3 reads TGTGCCAGCTCGGGCAGACTATACTACGAGCAGTACTTC.

The J gene is TRBJ1-5, the V gene TRBV7-2; D not resolved. The V gene lost 1 base and the J gene lost 4 bases, with 14 bases spanning the gap. The germline CDR1 and CDR2 sequences are SGHTA and FQGNSA. The CDR3 is 16 residues long. This CDR3 reads CASSLDVRAGNQPQHF. CDR3 coding DNA: TGTGCCAGCAGCTTAGATGTTCGGGCCGGAAATCAGCCCCAGCATTTT.

This chain uses TRBV10-1 with TRBJ1-5; 7 bases agree with TRBD1. Germline V gene data show CDR1 as WNHNN and CDR2 as SYGVQD (reference sequence). The length of the CDR3 is 16 residues. V trimming: 6 bases; J trimming: 7 bases; junction bases outside the gene matches: 15. The CDR3 bases are TGCGCCAGCAGGCTGTCGACAGGGAGGGCAGGCCAGCCCCAGCATTTT. Its translation is CASRLSTGRAGQPQHF.

The V gene is TRBV9, the J gene TRBJ1-1, with D unclear. There are 15 residues in the CDR3. CDR1 is SGDLS and CDR2 is YYNGEE in the germline V gene. With 5 bases removed from V and 6 bases from J, the gap between germline ends came to 20 bases. CDR3 in DNA: TGTGCCAGCAGTCATCATGAGGGCCTGGAGGCTGAAGCTTTCTTT. Amino acids: CASSHHEGLEAEAFF.

The genes are TRBV7-2 and TRBJ2-7; possible D gene TRBD1, 6 bases. V was clipped by 5 bases and J by 1 base, with 21 bases between them. CDR3 size: 17 residues. In germline, CDR1 is SGHTA, CDR2 FQGNSA. The CDR3 DNA sequence: TGTGCCAGCAGCCCTCCGGTGGGAACAGGGTGGTCCTACGAGCAGTACTTC. Its translation is CASSPPVGTGWSYEQYF.

CDR3 nucleotides: TGTGCCAGCTCACCGACAGGGGCAGGGAATGAGCAGTTCTTC. It codes for CASSPTGAGNEQFF. V and J are TRBV18 and TRBJ2-1; 8 nucleotides agree with TRBD1. This CDR3 spans 14 amino acids. The trim removed 3 bases at V and 7 bases at J, leaving 5 bases unmatched. CDR1 and CDR2 from the germline V gene are KGHSH and LQKENI.

This chain connects TRBV18 to TRBJ1-1, with a weak D call TRBD1 (6 bases). The V gene's germline CDR1 is KGHSH and CDR2 LQKENI. V lost 5 bases to trimming and J lost 0 bases, with 13 bases between them. This CDR3 comprises 15 residues. The CDR3 region is CASSSGRGMNTEAFF. Here the CDR3 DNA reads TGTGCCAGCTCAAGCGGCAGGGGCATGAACACTGAAGCTTTCTTT.

This chain connects TRBV29-1 to TRBJ1-1; no reliable D call. Germline values: CDR1 SQVTM, CDR2 ANQGSEA. The CDR3 length is 13 residues. The V gene lost 3 bases and the J gene lost 0 bases, with 8 bases spanning the gap. The CDR3 protein is CSVDGPMNTEAFF. CDR3 nucleotides: TGCAGCGTTGATGGCCCGATGAACACTGAAGCTTTCTTT.

This clone showed up just once. The rearrangement links TRBV4-2 to TRBJ1-1; TRBD1 aligns across 8 bases. Per the germline V gene, CDR1 is LGHNA and CDR2 is YNFKEQ. This CDR3 region has 15 residues. V trimming: 1 base; J trimming: 4 bases; junction bases outside the gene matches: 5. CDR3 in DNA: TGTGCCAGCAGCCAAGTCGACAGGGGCGCCACTGAAGCTTTCTTT. Protein product: CASSQVDRGATEAFF.

This chain links TRBV27 with TRBJ2-7; no firm D call. Trimming took off 4 bases at V and 3 bases at J, with 7 bases between the two ends. This CDR3 has 12 residues. Per germline, CDR1 MNHEY and CDR2 SMNVEV (reference sequence). The DNA of the CDR3 is TGTGCCAGCAGTTCAAGCGTCTACGAGCAGTACTTC. The encoded protein is CASSSSVYEQYF.

Of note for this clone: The junction differs from germline at one of its ends, possibly a read error. This chain links TRBV10-3 with TRBJ1-6; D is ambiguous. The CDR3 sequence is 15 residues long. Germline CDR1 and CDR2: ENHRY and SYGVKD. This CDR3 is CATSEQVTPSSPLHF. The CDR3, as DNA: TGTGCCACCAGTGAGCAGGTGACGCCAAGCTCACCCCTCCACTTT.

The rearrangement uses TRBV11-3 and TRBJ1-1; weak D call: TRBD1 (5 bases). Germline CDR1 reads SGHNT; CDR2 reads YENEEA. Trimming left V 5 bases short and J 7 bases short, with 14 bases between. The CDR3 totals 13 residues. The CDR3 nucleotides read TGTGCCAGCAGCCCGTTAGGACAAATTGAAGCTTTCTTT. This encodes CASSPLGQIEAFF.

CDR3 sequence reads: CASSLILAEQFF. DNA for the CDR3: TGTGCCAGCAGCTTAATCCTTGCTGAGCAGTTCTTC. The chain links TRBV7-9 to TRBJ2-1, with D hard to call. The germline V gene has CDR1 SEHNR and CDR2 FQNEAQ (reference sequence). The CDR3 has 12 residues. V lost 2 bases to trimming and J lost 9 bases, with 8 bases between them.

CDR3 residues: CASSFNRNTEAFF. CDR3 bases: TGCGCCAGCAGCTTTAATCGAAACACTGAAGCTTTCTTT. The chain uses TRBV5-1 and TRBJ1-1; D is unclear. The V end lost 2 bases, the J end lost 2 bases, and 7 bases lay between the germline ends. In germline, CDR1 is SGHRS, CDR2 YFSETQ. The CDR3 runs to 13 residues.

The chain uses TRBV30 and TRBJ2-1; 9 bases fit TRBD2. The germline CDR1 and CDR2 sequences are GTSNPN and SVGIG (reference sequence). Trimming took 4 bases from V and 4 from J; bases not matched to a gene: 8. The CDR3 consists of 15 residues. The CDR3 DNA follows: TGTGCCTGGAACTCTGGACTAGCGACGTACAATGAGCAGTTCTTC. Its protein product is CAWNSGLATYNEQFF.

For the CDR3, the DNA is TGTGCCAGCCGACAGGGAAGTGGCTACACCTTC. Translating gives CASRQGSGYTF. The rearrangement uses TRBV6-4 and TRBJ1-2; TRBD1 agrees at 7 bases. CDR1 MRHNA and CDR2 SNTAGT come from the germline V gene. This CDR3 is 11 amino acids long. V shed 8 bases, J shed 7 bases, and the junction held 4 bases outside the gene matches.

This sequence joins TRBV5-4 and TRBJ2-4, with no clear D. The CDR3 has 13 amino acids. Deletions cut 2 bases from V and 8 bases from J, with 11 bases between. CDR1 is SGHNT and CDR2 is YYREEE in the germline V gene (reference sequence). The CDR3 sequence: CASSFIGKDIQYF. Here the CDR3 DNA reads TGTGCCAGCAGCTTCATAGGGAAGGACATTCAGTACTTC.

This chain connects TRBV23-1 to TRBJ1-2; the D gene is possibly TRBD1 (5 bases). TRBV23-1 falls under the ORF class, with uncertain function. The V end was cut by 4 bases, the J end by 6 bases, with 15 bases between. This CDR3 is built from 14 residues. The CDR3 DNA is TGCGCCAGCAGTCCCCGTCGTGGGGGAGATGGCTACACCTTC. Encoded protein: CASSPRRGGDGYTF.

V usage is TRBV7-3 and J usage is TRBJ2-1, with 10 bases matching TRBD1. There are 15 residues in the CDR3. The V gene's germline CDR1 is SGHTA and CDR2 FQGTGA. V trimming: 6 bases; J trimming: 6 bases; junction bases outside the gene matches: 8. CDR3 in amino acids: CASSRDRGQTNEQFF. In DNA, the CDR3 is TGTGCCAGCAGTCGCGACAGGGGGCAAACCAATGAGCAGTTCTTC.

The chain joins TRBV30 to TRBJ2-1, with 7 nucleotides matching TRBD1. V shed 2 bases and J 2 bases; nucleotides not matched to a gene: 3. The CDR3 extends over 14 amino acids. The V gene's germline CDR1 is GTSNPN and CDR2 SVGIG (reference sequence). CDR3 bases: TGTGCCTGGAGTACCGGGACAGCCTACAATGAGCAGTTCTTC. The encoded protein is CAWSTGTAYNEQFF.